One sample yielded the 26 T cell receptor beta chains listed below, sequenced in a study of T cells in Graves' hyperthyroidism and ophthalmopathy. Researchers amplified the TCR beta CDR3 regions from RNA transcripts. Initially, a first-round RT-PCR of the TCR CDR3 employed the HTBI primer set. A single record per CDR3 protein comes from TCRdb applying MiXCR to the multiplex PCR reads. The table records about 380,000 distinct CDR3 sequences, less than 20% of them present only once. Sequencing was performed on blood. These receptors came from a man between 18 and 35 years old with Graves' ophthalmopathy.

This chain connects TRBV14 to TRBJ2-1, with D unclear. The length of the CDR3 is 15 residues. From germline, CDR1 is SGHDN and CDR2 FVKESK. The V gene lost 0 bases and the J gene lost 9 bases, with 15 bases spanning the gap. CDR3: CASSQEIIGRIEQFF. CDR3 sequence (DNA): TGTGCCAGCAGCCAAGAGATAATCGGGCGCATTGAGCAGTTCTTC.

This clonotype came up many times. The CDR3 reads CASRLRTGTGRETQYF. CDR3 nucleotide sequence: TGTGCCAGCAGGCTTAGGACGGGGACAGGGCGAGAGACCCAGTACTTC. This chain connects TRBV7-9 to TRBJ2-5, with 9 bases lining up with TRBD1. Unmatched junction bases numbered 12, after V lost 6 bases and J lost 4 bases. The CDR3 totals 16 residues. Germline lookup yields CDR1 SEHNR and CDR2 FQNEAQ (reference sequence).

In this sample, this clonotype turned up many times. This chain links TRBV12-3 or TRBV12-4 with TRBJ2-7; D is tentatively TRBD1 or TRBD2 (5 bases each). The V gene lost 4 bases and the J gene lost 5 bases, with 9 bases spanning the gap. This CDR3 region has 12 residues. CDR3 loop: CASSSGTHEQYF. Written as DNA, the CDR3 is TGTGCCAGCAGTTCAGGGACCCACGAGCAGTACTTC.

Ten or more counts support this clonotype. The J gene is TRBJ1-1, the V gene TRBV6-5, with D perhaps TRBD1 (5 bases). In germline, CDR1 is MNHEY, CDR2 SVGAGI. V was trimmed by 2 bases and J by 10 bases, leaving 20 bases between them. CDR3 length equals 15 residues. In DNA, the CDR3 is TGTGCCAGCAGTTACACCCGGAACGGAGCCGGGGGAGCTTTCTTT. This encodes CASSYTRNGAGGAFF.

This clonotype came up many times. The chain combines TRBV12-3 or TRBV12-4 with TRBJ2-1; 7 nucleotides agree with TRBD1. J gave up 7 bases and V 5 bases, and 2 bases lay outside the gene matches. The CDR3 consists of 12 residues. The CDR3 DNA reads as TGTGCCAGCAGTAGACAGGGAAATGAGCAGTTCTTC. Translating gives CASSRQGNEQFF.

The rearrangement uses TRBV7-9 and TRBJ2-2; D ambiguous. The CDR3 has 12 amino acids. The germline V gene encodes CDR1 SEHNR and CDR2 FQNEAQ (reference sequence). V gave up 11 bases and J gave up 4 bases, with 11 bases separating them. In DNA form, the CDR3 reads TGTGCCGCATCTGCCCGCACCGGGGAGCTGTTTTTT. Amino acids: CAASARTGELFF.

The genes are TRBV10-3 and TRBJ2-3; D is uncertain. This CDR3 spans 15 amino acids. Germline assignment: CDR1 ENHRY and CDR2 SYGVKD. Trimming shortened V by 2 bases and J by 3 bases, and 12 bases separated the two germline ends. The CDR3 here is CAISEVLVKTDTQYF. Written as DNA, the CDR3 is TGTGCCATCAGTGAGGTCCTAGTGAAGACAGATACGCAGTATTTT.

This chain joins TRBV15 and TRBJ2-1; TRBD1 is a possible D gene (6 bases). Trimming shortened V by 5 bases and J by 8 bases, and 16 bases separated the two germline ends. CDR3 length: 14 amino acids. Per germline, CDR1 LNHNV and CDR2 YYDKDF (reference sequence). DNA for the CDR3: TGTGCCACCAGCGTAGGGGGTAGATGGGATGAGCAGTTCTTC. Protein product: CATSVGGRWDEQFF.

Many counts were recorded for this clonotype. The V and J genes are TRBV20-1 and TRBJ1-2; 7 bases are a match to TRBD1. The CDR3 runs to 15 residues. Germline CDR1 DFQATT, CDR2 SNEGSKA (reference sequence). In DNA, the CDR3 is TGCAGCGCCCCTGAGGACCGAGGGGGCGGTGATGGCTACACCTTC. Its protein product is CSAPEDRGGGDGYTF.

This clonotype was detected ten times or more. The chain has TRBV28 and TRBJ1-1; 8 bases match TRBD1. Per germline, CDR1 MDHEN and CDR2 SYDVKM. The CDR3 sequence is 16 residues long. After removal of 5 bases from V and 2 bases from J, the junction contained 10 bases not matched to a gene. The CDR3, as DNA: TGTGCCAGCAGTCCCGCCAGGACAGGGACTAACACTGAAGCTTTCTTT. Amino acids: CASSPARTGTNTEAFF.

V and J are TRBV6-1 and TRBJ1-2; D may be TRBD1 (5 bases). Germline loops: CDR1 MNHNS, CDR2 SASEGT. CDR3 length equals 12 residues. Between the trimmed V and J ends, which lost 6 bases and 4 bases, there was a span of 9 bases. CDR3 sequence (DNA): TGTGCCAGCAGGGGACGGACCTATGGCTACACCTTC. It specifies CASRGRTYGYTF.

This clonotype was seen only once. The chain carries TRBV2 and TRBJ2-2; 9 bases match TRBD1. CDR3 length: 16 amino acids. Germline CDR1 SNHLY, CDR2 FYNNEI. V shed 1 base, J shed 7 bases, and the junction held 7 bases outside the gene matches. The DNA for the CDR3 is TGTGCCAGCAGTGAAGAGGGACAGGGTTGGGGCGGGGAGCTGTTTTTT. Translating it yields CASSEEGQGWGGELFF.

The table lists this clonotype with a few counts. This chain uses TRBV14 with TRBJ1-2; 7 bases agree with TRBD1. From germline, CDR1 is SGHDN and CDR2 FVKESK. V was clipped by 1 base and J by 7 bases; unmatched bases: 6. The CDR3 has 14 residues. Written as DNA, the CDR3 is TGTGCCAGCAGCCAAGGGCTTACAGGGGCTGGCTACACCTTC. Its protein is CASSQGLTGAGYTF.

This clonotype was picked up many times. This chain uses TRBV11-3 with TRBJ2-3; 12 nucleotides agree with TRBD2. The length of the CDR3 is 16 residues. The junction had 7 bases not matched to a gene; V was cut back by 3 bases and J by 6 bases. The germline gives CDR1 SGHNT, CDR2 YENEEA. The CDR3 nucleotides are TGTGCCAGCAGCTTCCCCCCGACTAGCGGGAGCGATACGCAGTATTTT. Encoded protein: CASSFPPTSGSDTQYF.

This clonotype was observed a few times. The chain is built from TRBV11-2 and TRBJ2-4, with 12 bases fitting TRBD1. The ends lost 1 base at V and 3 bases at J; junction bases unmatched: 7. This CDR3 contains 18 residues. Germline-derived CDR1 and CDR2 are SGHAT and FQNNGV. The chain's CDR3 is CASSLGGGTGGIKNIQYF. CDR3 coding DNA: TGTGCCAGCAGCTTAGGGGGAGGGACAGGGGGCATCAAAAACATTCAGTACTTC.

The J gene is TRBJ2-1, the V gene TRBV6-2 or TRBV6-3; 9 nucleotides match TRBD1. With V trimmed by 0 bases and J by 8 bases, 8 bases remained unmatched. This CDR3 is 16 amino acids long. The V gene's germline CDR1 is MNHEY and CDR2 SVGEGT. The CDR3 sequence: CASSYSWDRVTDEQFF. The CDR3 coding sequence is TGTGCCAGCAGTTACTCGTGGGACAGGGTTACAGATGAGCAGTTCTTC.

The chain joins TRBV19 to TRBJ1-6; 7 positions agree with TRBD1. The CDR3 loop spans 15 amino acids. Germline values: CDR1 LNHDA, CDR2 SQIVND (reference sequence). After removal of 4 bases from V and 7 bases from J, the junction contained 7 bases not matched to a gene. The CDR3 loop reads CASSTQGGENSPLHF. The CDR3 DNA reads TGTGCCAGTAGTACCCAGGGGGGGGAAAATTCACCCCTCCACTTT.

This clonotype has only a few counts. The rearrangement links TRBV10-3 to TRBJ1-1; no clear D. This CDR3 has 15 residues. From germline, CDR1 is ENHRY and CDR2 SYGVKD. Trimming took off 2 bases at V and 1 base at J, with 11 bases between the two ends. In nucleotides, the CDR3 is TGTGCCATCAGTGAGAGGCAGACTACGAACACTGAAGCTTTCTTT. Translation gives CAISERQTTNTEAFF.

The sample holds a few counts of this clonotype. The chain links TRBV29-1 to TRBJ2-2; D may match TRBD1 or TRBD2 (6 bases each). Germline V gene sequence: CDR1 SQVTM, CDR2 ANQGSEA. CDR3 size: 14 residues. With 7 bases removed from V and 5 bases from J, the gap between germline ends came to 17 bases. The CDR3 sequence is CSARGQGRTGELFF. CDR3 coding DNA: TGCAGCGCCCGCGGTCAGGGGAGGACCGGGGAGCTGTTTTTT.

The table lists this clonotype with a few counts. The chain uses TRBV19 and TRBJ1-1, with unresolved D. Germline assignment: CDR1 LNHDA and CDR2 SQIVND (reference sequence). Trimming removed 1 base from V and 4 bases from J, with 19 bases in between. The CDR3 is 17 amino acids. The CDR3 sequence is CASSIAPLSVAGTEAFF. Written as DNA, the CDR3 is TGTGCCAGTAGTATAGCCCCCTTGTCAGTCGCTGGCACTGAAGCTTTCTTT.

The V gene is TRBV5-1, the J gene TRBJ2-3, with 13 bases fitting TRBD2. This CDR3 has 15 amino acids. V gave up 4 bases and J gave up 7 bases; unmatched junction bases: 6. The germline V gene encodes CDR1 SGHRS and CDR2 YFSETQ. The chain's CDR3 is CASSRTSGGGYTQYF. The CDR3 bases are TGCGCCAGCAGCAGGACTAGCGGGGGAGGATATACGCAGTATTTT.

This clonotype was counted many times. The chain is built from TRBV18 and TRBJ2-5; D is uncertain. The CDR3 runs to 13 residues. Germline-derived CDR1 and CDR2 are KGHSH and LQKENI. The V end lost 3 bases, the J end lost 5 bases, and 10 bases lay between the germline ends. The DNA of the CDR3 is TGTGCCAGCTCACCCGTGGATGCGGAGACCCAGTACTTC. Translated, it gives CASSPVDAETQYF.

This chain uses TRBV6-1 with TRBJ2-3, with D perhaps TRBD1 or TRBD2 (5 bases each). CDR1 is MNHNS and CDR2 is SASEGT in the germline V gene. V dropped 5 bases and J dropped 1 base, with 22 bases sitting between them. This CDR3 is built from 18 residues. Here the CDR3 reads CASSLIGLGDTRTDTQYF. The CDR3 nucleotides are TGTGCCAGCAGTCTCATAGGGTTGGGGGATACTCGCACAGATACGCAGTATTTT.

This clonotype was observed a few times. V is TRBV10-3 and J is TRBJ1-1; D remains unclear. The CDR3 length is 14 residues. V was clipped by 11 bases and J by 8 bases, with 24 bases between them. Looked up from germline, CDR1 is ENHRY and CDR2 is SYGVKD. The CDR3: CASMSGYLDLEAFF. The CDR3 nucleotides are TGTGCCTCAATGTCGGGGTATTTGGATTTGGAAGCTTTCTTT.

At least ten counts were recorded for this clonotype. J is TRBJ1-2 and V is TRBV2; 12 nucleotides align to TRBD1. The CDR3 is 15 amino acids. Germline V gene sequence: CDR1 SNHLY, CDR2 FYNNEI. V lost 4 bases and J lost 1; bases outside the gene matches: 1. CDR3 in amino acids: CASSGDRGLNYGYTF. In DNA, the CDR3 is TGTGCCAGCAGTGGGGACAGGGGGCTTAACTATGGCTACACCTTC.

In regard to this clonotype: A much larger clone is a single base away; this may be a read error. In DNA, the CDR3 is TGTGCCAGCGCTTTGGGGGGGATCGCCTACGATGAGCAGTTCTTC. Encoded protein: CASALGGIAYDEQFF. This chain connects TRBV12-3 or TRBV12-4 to TRBJ2-1; 7 bases fit TRBD2. The CDR3 runs to 15 residues.